Each of the 9 T cell receptor beta chains below was sequenced from the same sample in a study of blood T cells in healthy people across ages. Next came a second PCR, run for roughly 6 to 11 cycles, which used a sample-barcoded 5' primer along with a J-beta primer mix. TCRdb re-called the 5' RACE reads through MiXCR, storing one row per CDR3 protein. The sample yields about 770,000 distinct CDR3 sequences, about 42% seen once. The specimen sequenced was blood. These receptors were taken from a man aged 60-69 years in good health.

This clonotype was seen a few times. The chain couples TRBV4-1 to TRBJ2-1, with 13 bases lining up with TRBD2. Germline loops: CDR1 MGHRA, CDR2 YSYEKL. The junction had 4 bases not matched to a gene; V was cut back by 6 bases and J by 5 bases. The CDR3 contains 15 residues. CDR3: CASRRTSGGNNEQFF. The CDR3 DNA sequence: TGCGCCAGCAGACGGACTAGCGGGGGAAACAATGAGCAGTTCTTC.

V is TRBV7-2 and J is TRBJ2-7; D assignment may be TRBD1 or TRBD2 (6 bases each). The CDR3 runs to 16 residues. V was shortened by 2 bases and J by 6 bases, with 20 bases between the two germline ends. Per the germline V gene, CDR1 is SGHTA and CDR2 is FQGNSA. CDR3: CASSLKPRDTGGEQYF. In DNA, the CDR3 is TGTGCCAGCAGCTTAAAGCCCCGGGACACCGGGGGCGAGCAGTACTTC.

This clonotype appeared a few times. The chain has TRBV6-1 and TRBJ1-1; D possibly corresponds to TRBD1 (6 bases). Between the trimmed V and J ends, which lost 5 bases and 3 bases, there was a span of 16 bases. CDR3 length: 15 residues. Germline V lookup: CDR1 MNHNS, CDR2 SASEGT. The CDR3 region has the DNA TGTGCCAGCAGTCCCCACAGGGCGGGGGACACTGAAGCTTTCTTT. Translating it yields CASSPHRAGDTEAFF.

The V and J genes are TRBV6-2 or TRBV6-3 and TRBJ2-7, with unresolved D. Germline lookup yields CDR1 MNHEY and CDR2 SVGEGT. This CDR3 is built from 12 residues. The V and J ends lost 4 bases and 4 bases respectively, with 8 bases between them. The CDR3 reads CASSWAGYEQYF. The CDR3 DNA sequence: TGTGCCAGCAGTTGGGCCGGGTACGAGCAGTACTTC.

The table lists this clonotype with a count of one. The chain uses TRBV14 and TRBJ2-7; no firm D call. Germline values: CDR1 SGHDN, CDR2 FVKESK. V was pared by 1 base and J by 4 bases, with 5 bases between. CDR3 size: 12 residues. This CDR3 reads CASSQALYEQYF. For the CDR3, the DNA is TGTGCCAGCAGCCAAGCCCTGTACGAGCAGTACTTC.

Of note for this clonotype: The junction shows a germline mismatch at one end, possibly a read error. V usage is TRBV11-3 and J usage is TRBJ2-3, with D hard to call. Germline V gene lookup returns CDR1 SGHNT and CDR2 YENEEA. The CDR3 consists of 12 residues. The CDR3 protein is CASMNYTDTQYF. CDR3 sequence (DNA): TGTGCTAGCATGAACTACACAGATACGCAGTATTTT.

The chain is built from TRBV7-6 and TRBJ2-7; D might be TRBD1 (5 bases). Germline loops: CDR1 SGHVS, CDR2 FNYEAQ. The CDR3 is 15 residues long. V lost 1 base, J lost 4 bases, and 14 bases lay in between. CDR3 protein: CASSLGATEIYEQYF. The CDR3 bases are TGTGCCAGCAGCTTAGGGGCGACAGAGATTTACGAGCAGTACTTC.

The chain joins TRBV6-2 or TRBV6-3 to TRBJ1-5; 7 positions match TRBD1. CDR1 is MNHEY, CDR2 SVGEGT, per germline. J lost 2 bases, V lost 6 bases, and 16 bases had no gene match. This CDR3 spans 18 amino acids. The DNA for the CDR3 is TGTGCCAGCAGACCCCTATTAAGGACAGGAGGCCGCAATCAGCCCCAGCATTTT. It translates to CASRPLLRTGGRNQPQHF.

This CDR3 reads CASSYSPSQETQYF. In DNA, the CDR3 is TGTGCCAGCAGTTACAGCCCCAGCCAAGAGACCCAGTACTTC. The V call is TRBV6-5, the J call TRBJ2-5; unclear D gene. CDR3 length: 14 amino acids. The germline CDR1 and CDR2 sequences are MNHEY and SVGAGI. V dropped 2 bases and J dropped 1 base, with 8 bases sitting between them.